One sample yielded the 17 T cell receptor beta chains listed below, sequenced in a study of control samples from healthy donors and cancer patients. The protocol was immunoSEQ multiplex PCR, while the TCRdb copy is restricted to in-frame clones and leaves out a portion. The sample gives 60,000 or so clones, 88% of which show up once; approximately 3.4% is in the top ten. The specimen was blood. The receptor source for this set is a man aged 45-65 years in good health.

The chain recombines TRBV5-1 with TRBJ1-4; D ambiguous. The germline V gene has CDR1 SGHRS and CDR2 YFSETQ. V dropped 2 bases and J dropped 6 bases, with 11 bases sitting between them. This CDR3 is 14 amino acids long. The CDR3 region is CASSFGRRDEKLFF. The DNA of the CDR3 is TGCGCCAGCAGCTTCGGACGACGCGATGAAAAACTGTTTTTT.

The CDR3 reads CASSPPGTGEYEKLFF. The CDR3 coding sequence is TGTGCCAGCTCACCACCGGGGACAGGGGAGTACGAAAAACTGTTTTTT. The gene calls are TRBV18 and TRBJ1-4; 10 nucleotides agree with TRBD1. The CDR3 totals 16 residues. With 0 bases clipped from V and 8 bases from J, the junction kept 6 bases outside the gene matches. CDR1 and CDR2 (germline): KGHSH, LQKENI.

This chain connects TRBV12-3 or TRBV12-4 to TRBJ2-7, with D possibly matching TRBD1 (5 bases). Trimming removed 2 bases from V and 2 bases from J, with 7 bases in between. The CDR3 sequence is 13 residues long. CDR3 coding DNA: TGTGCCAGCAGTTTAACAGGCCCCTACGAGCAGTACTTC. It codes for CASSLTGPYEQYF.

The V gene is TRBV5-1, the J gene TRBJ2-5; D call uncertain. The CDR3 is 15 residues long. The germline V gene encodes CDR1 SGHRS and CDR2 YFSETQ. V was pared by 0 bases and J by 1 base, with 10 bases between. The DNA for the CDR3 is TGCGCCAGCAGCTTGGCTGGCAGGCCCCAAGAGACCCAGTACTTC. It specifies CASSLAGRPQETQYF.

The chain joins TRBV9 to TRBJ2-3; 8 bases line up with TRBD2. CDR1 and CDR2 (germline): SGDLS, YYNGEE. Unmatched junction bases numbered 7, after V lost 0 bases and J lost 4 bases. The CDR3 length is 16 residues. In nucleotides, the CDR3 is TGTGCCAGCAGCGTAGCCTCGGGAGGGATGGCAGATACGCAGTATTTT. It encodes CASSVASGGMADTQYF.

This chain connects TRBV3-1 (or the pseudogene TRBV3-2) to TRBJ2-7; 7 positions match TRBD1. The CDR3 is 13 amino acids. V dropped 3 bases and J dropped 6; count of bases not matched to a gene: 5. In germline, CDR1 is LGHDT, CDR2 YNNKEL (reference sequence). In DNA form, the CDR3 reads TGTGCCAGCAGCCACGTCCCAGGGGGCGAGCAGTACTTC. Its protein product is CASSHVPGGEQYF.

CDR3 nucleotide sequence: TGCAGCGTTGCCGGGACAGGGAACCAGCCCCAGCATTTT. As protein: CSVAGTGNQPQHF. The chain uses TRBV29-1 and TRBJ1-5, with 9 nucleotides matching TRBD1. With 4 bases clipped from V and 7 bases from J, the junction kept 5 bases outside the gene matches. CDR1 is SQVTM, CDR2 ANQGSEA, per germline. The CDR3 has 13 residues.

The CDR3 spells CAITPFELGQGSYEQYF. In DNA, the CDR3 is TGTGCCATCACCCCGTTTGAATTGGGACAGGGGTCCTACGAGCAGTACTTC. The chain employs TRBV10-3 and TRBJ2-7; TRBD1 agrees at 10 bases. The CDR3 runs to 17 residues. Per the germline V gene, CDR1 is ENHRY and CDR2 is SYGVKD. V gave up 7 bases and J gave up 1 base; unmatched junction bases: 13.

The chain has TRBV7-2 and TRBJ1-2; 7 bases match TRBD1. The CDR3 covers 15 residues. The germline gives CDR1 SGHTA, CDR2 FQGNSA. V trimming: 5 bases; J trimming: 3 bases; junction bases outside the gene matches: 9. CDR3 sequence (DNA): TGTGCCAGCAGCCGTGGACAGGCCGGGGACTATGGCTACACCTTC. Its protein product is CASSRGQAGDYGYTF.

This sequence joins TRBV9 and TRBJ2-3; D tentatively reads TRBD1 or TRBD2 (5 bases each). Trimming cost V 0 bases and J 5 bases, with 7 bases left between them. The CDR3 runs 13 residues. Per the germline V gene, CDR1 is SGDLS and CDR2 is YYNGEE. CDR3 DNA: TGTGCCAGCAGCGTAGTGGGGGTAGATACGCAGTATTTT. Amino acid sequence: CASSVVGVDTQYF. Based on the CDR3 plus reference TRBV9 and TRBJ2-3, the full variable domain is DSGVTQTPKHLITATGQRVTLRCSPRSGDLSVYWYQQSLDQGLQFLIQYYNGEERAKGNILERFSAQQFPDLHSELNLSSLELGDSALYFCASSVVGVDTQYFGPGTRLTVL.

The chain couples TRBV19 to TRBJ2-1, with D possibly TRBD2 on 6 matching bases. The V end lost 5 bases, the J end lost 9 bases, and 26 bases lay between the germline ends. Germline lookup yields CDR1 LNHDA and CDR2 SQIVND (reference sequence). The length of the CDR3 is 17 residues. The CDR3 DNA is TGTGCCAGTAGTCCACCTAGCCTCACCCGGGGAGGAGGTGAGCAGTTCTTC. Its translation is CASSPPSLTRGGGEQFF.

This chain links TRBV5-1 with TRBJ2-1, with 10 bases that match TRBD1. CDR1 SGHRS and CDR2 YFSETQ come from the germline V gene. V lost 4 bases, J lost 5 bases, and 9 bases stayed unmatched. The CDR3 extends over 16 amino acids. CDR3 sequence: CASSRGAGQGDNEQFF. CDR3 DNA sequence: TGCGCCAGCAGCCGGGGGGCCGGACAGGGGGACAATGAGCAGTTCTTC.

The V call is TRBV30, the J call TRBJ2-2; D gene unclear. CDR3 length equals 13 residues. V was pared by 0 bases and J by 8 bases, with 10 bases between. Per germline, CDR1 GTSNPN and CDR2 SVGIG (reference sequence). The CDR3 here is CAWSVLSAGELFF. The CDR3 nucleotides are TGTGCCTGGAGTGTACTAAGCGCGGGGGAGCTGTTTTTT.

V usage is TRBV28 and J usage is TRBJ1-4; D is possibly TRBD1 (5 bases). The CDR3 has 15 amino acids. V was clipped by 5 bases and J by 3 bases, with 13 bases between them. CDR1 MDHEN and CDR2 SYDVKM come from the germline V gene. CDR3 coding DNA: TGTGCCAGCAGTCCGGGGGGGAGGTCTAATGAAAAACTGTTTTTT. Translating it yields CASSPGGRSNEKLFF. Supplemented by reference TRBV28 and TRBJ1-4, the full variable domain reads DVKVTQSSRYLVKRTGEKVFLECVQDMDHENMFWYRQDPGLGLRLIYFSYDVKMKEKGDIPEGYSVSREKKERFSLILESASTNQTSMYLCASSPGGRSNEKLFFGSGTQLSVL.

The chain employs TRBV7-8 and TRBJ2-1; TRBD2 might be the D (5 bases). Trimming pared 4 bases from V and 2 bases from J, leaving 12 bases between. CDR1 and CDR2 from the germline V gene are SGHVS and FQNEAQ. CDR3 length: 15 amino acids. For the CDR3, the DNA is TGTGCCAGCAGCTCTAACCCGGGGACCTACAATGAGCAGTTCTTC. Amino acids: CASSSNPGTYNEQFF.

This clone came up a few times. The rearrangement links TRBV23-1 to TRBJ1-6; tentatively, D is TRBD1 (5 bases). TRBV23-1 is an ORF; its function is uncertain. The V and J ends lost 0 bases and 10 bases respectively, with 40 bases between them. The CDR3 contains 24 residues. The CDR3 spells CASSQSMFCDPMKLVPGVGSPLHF. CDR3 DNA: TGCGCCAGCAGTCAATCTATGTTTTGTGACCCGATGAAACTGGTTCCGGGGGTTGGCTCACCCCTCCACTTT.

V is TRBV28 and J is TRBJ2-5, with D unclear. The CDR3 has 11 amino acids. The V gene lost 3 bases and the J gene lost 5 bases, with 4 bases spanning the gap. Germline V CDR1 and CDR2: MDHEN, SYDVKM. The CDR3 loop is CASSLVETQYF. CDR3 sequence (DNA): TGTGCCAGCAGTTTGGTTGAGACCCAGTACTTC.